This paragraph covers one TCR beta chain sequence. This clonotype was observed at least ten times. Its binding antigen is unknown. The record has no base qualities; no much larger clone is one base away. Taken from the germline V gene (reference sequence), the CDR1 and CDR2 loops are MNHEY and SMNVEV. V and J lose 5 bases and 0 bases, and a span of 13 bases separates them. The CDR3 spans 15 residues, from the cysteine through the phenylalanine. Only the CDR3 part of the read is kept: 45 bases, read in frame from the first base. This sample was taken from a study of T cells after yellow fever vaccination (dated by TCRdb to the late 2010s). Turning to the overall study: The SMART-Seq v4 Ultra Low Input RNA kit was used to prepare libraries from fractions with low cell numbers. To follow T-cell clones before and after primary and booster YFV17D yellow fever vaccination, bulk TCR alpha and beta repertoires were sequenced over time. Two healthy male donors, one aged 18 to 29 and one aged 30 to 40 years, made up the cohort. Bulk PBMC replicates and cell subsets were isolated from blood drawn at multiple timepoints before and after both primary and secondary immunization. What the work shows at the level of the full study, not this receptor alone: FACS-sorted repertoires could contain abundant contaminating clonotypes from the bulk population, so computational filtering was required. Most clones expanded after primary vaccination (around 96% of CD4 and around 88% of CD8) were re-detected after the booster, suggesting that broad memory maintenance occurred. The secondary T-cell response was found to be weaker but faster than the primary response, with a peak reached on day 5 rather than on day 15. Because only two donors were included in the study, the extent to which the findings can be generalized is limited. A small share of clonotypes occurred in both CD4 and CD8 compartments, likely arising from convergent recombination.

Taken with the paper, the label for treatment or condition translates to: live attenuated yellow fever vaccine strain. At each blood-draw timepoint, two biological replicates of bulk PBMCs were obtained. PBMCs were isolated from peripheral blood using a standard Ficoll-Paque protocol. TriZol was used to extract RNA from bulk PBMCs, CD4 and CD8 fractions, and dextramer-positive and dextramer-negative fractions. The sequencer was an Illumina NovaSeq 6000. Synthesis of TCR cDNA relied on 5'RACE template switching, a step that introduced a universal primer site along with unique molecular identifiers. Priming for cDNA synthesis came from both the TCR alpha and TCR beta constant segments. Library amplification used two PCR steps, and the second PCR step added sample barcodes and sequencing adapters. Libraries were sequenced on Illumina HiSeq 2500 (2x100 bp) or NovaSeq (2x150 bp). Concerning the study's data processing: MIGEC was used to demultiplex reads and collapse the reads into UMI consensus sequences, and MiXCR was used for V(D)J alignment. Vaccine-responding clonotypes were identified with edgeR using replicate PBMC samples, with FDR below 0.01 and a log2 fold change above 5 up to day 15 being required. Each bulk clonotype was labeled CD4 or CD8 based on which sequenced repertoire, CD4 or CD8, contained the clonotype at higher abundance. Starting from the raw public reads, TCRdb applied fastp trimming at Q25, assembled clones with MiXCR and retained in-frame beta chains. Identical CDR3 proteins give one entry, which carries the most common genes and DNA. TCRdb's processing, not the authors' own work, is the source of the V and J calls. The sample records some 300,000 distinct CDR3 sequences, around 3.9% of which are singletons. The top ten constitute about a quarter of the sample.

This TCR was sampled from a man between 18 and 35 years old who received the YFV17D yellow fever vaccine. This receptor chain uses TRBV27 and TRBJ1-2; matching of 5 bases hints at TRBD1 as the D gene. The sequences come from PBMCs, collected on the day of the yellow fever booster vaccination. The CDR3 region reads CASSHYRSANYGYTF. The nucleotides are TGTGCCAGCAGTCACTACAGGTCAGCTAACTATGGCTACACCTTC.